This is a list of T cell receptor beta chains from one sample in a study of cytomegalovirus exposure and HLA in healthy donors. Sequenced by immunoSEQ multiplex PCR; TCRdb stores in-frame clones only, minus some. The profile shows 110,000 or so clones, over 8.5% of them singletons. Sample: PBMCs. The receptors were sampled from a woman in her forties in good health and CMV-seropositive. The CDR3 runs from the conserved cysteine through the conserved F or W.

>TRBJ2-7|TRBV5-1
CASSERTSGNEQYF
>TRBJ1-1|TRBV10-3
CAISEWNRGRSRNPEAFF
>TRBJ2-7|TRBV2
CASSAEITYEQYF
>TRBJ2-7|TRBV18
CASSPGRGAYEQYF
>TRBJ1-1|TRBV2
CASRRAGTRENTEAFF
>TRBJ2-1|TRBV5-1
CASSTDTGSSYNEQFF
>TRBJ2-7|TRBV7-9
CASSLDFYEQYF
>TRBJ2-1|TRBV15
CATSRGNRGVDEQFF
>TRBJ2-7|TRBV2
CASPAGRGSYEQYF
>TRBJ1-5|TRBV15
CATSTLGQGAKVDQPQHF
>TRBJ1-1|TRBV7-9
CASSLLQAATEAFF
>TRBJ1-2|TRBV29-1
CSVDWGQGAHGYTF
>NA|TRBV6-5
CASTPRTGKDEQYF
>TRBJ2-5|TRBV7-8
CASISGQEETQYF
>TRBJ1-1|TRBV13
CASSPRDRASTEAFF
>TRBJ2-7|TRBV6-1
CASTPPDRGGSEQYF
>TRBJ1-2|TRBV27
CASRPLRTGMNYGYTF
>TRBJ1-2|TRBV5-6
CASSPGLRMRGYPF
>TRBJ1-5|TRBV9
CASSVTGGWQPQHF
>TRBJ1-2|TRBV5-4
CASSFPTGGLYGYTF
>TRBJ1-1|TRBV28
CASSLTWDRLNTEAFF
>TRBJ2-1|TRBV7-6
CASSRLGQQVEQFF
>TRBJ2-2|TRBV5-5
CASSFGLANTGELFF
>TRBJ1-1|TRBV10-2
CASSDSGTGVAFF
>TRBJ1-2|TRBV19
CASSKPGQANYGYTF
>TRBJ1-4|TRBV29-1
CSVGTAGGSNEKLFF
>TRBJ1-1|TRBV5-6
CASSLRDRNTEAFF
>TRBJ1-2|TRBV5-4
CASRRDRGSNGYTF
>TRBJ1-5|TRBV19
CASRLEGTPSSNQPQHF
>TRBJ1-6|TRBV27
CASSLSVQGYSPLHF
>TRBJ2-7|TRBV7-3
CASSLGPDYEQYF
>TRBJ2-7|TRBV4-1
CASSQPGQESYEQYF
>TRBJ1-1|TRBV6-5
CASKGRNTEAFF
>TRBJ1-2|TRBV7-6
CASSSWTVLHGYTF
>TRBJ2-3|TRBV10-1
CASSDGGAKDTQYF
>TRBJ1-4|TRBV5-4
CASGAERSEKLFF
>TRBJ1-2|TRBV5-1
CASSLRQEGTGYTF
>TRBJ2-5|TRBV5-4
CASSSDRGDETQYF
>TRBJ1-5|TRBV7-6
CASSSGTGVQPQHF
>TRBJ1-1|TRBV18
CASSLLTPRRNTEAFF
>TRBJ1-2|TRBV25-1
CASPLVGTGIHGYTF
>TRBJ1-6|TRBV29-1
CSVRQGERNSPLHF
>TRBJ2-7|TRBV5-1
CASSTQTASYEQYF
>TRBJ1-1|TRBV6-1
CASSEGRQKNTEAFF
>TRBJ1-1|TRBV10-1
CASSEGGAGLEAFF
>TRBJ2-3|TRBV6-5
CASSRGLSTDTQYF
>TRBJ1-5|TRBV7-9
CASSTMGQNQPPHF
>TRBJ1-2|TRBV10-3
CAISRQGSGYGYTF
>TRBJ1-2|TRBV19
CASSRGQRELYGYTF
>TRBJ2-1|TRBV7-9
CASNIRAGGHNEQFF
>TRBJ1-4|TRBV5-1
CASSLGAPNEKLFF
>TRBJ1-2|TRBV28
CASSTEYYGYTF
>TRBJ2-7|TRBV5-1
CASSPTGFNEQYF
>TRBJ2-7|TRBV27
CASSLLAGVYEQYF